This T cell receptor (beta chain) is from a study of blood T cell repertoires in COVID-19. In the study overall: Nucleic acid was either cDNA or gDNA, and it came from T cells, B-cell-depleted T cells, or PBMCs.

Original handling: Reference gene primers were amplified, and this amplification served to estimate nucleated cell counts. TCRdb keeps only in-frame clones here, not all; method: immunoSEQ multiplex PCR. V, J and clone size were drawn from that table, and D and trimming were deduced from the DNA. The table has fewer than 90,000 clones, approximately 84% seen once; the top ten hold 36%. CDR1 and CDR2 from the germline V gene are SEHNR and FQNEAQ (reference sequence). The CDR3 runs 12 residues. Trimming cost V 5 bases and J 8 bases, with 12 bases left between them. This receptor was obtained from a man aged 70-80 years with acute or convalescent COVID-19. What was sequenced was peripheral blood. The rearrangement joins TRBV7-9 to TRBJ1-1; maybe TRBD1 (6 bases). DNA for the CDR3: TGTGCCAGCAGCGGCCGGGGGGCGGAAGCTTTCTTT. Translating it yields CASSGRGAEAFF.